The 3 T cell receptor beta chains reported below all come from one sample, sequenced in a study of blood T cell repertoires in COVID-19. TCRdb's table, derived via immunoSEQ multiplex PCR, lists solely in-frame clones and lacks some. Of fewer than 200,000 clones in the sample, roughly 85% were seen once. Sequencing was performed on peripheral blood. The source is a woman of 80 years or more with acute or convalescent COVID-19.

V is TRBV28 and J is TRBJ1-3; TRBD1 might be the D (5 bases). Germline-derived CDR1 and CDR2 are MDHEN and SYDVKM. The CDR3 is 16 amino acids. Trimming cost V 8 bases and J 0 bases, with 17 bases left between them. The CDR3 nucleotides are TGTGCCAGCGTGGGACCGGGACTAAGCTCTGGAAACACCATATATTTT. Its protein is CASVGPGLSSGNTIYF.

The chain couples TRBV19 to TRBJ1-2; 7 positions match TRBD1. CDR1 and CDR2 from the germline V gene are LNHDA and SQIVND (reference sequence). The CDR3 is 16 amino acids. Trimming removed 5 bases from V and 2 bases from J; junction bases left unmatched: 11. For the CDR3, the DNA is TGTGCCAGTAGTGCGTACTCCGGGACAGTAAACTATGGCTACACCTTC. This sequence encodes CASSAYSGTVNYGYTF. Full variable domain (rest looked up from reference TRBV19 and TRBJ1-2): DGGITQSPKYLFRKEGQNVTLSCEQNLNHDAMYWYRQDPGQGLRLIYYSQIVNDFQKGDIAEGYSVSREKKESFPLTVTSAQKNPTAFYLCASSAYSGTVNYGYTFGSGTRLTVV.

The rearrangement uses TRBV28 and TRBJ2-1; TRBD2 aligns across 12 bases. Per germline, CDR1 MDHEN and CDR2 SYDVKM. The CDR3 is 16 amino acids. V dropped 5 bases and J dropped 12; count of bases not matched to a gene: 14. This CDR3 reads CASSAESSGGARGQFF. CDR3 nucleotides: TGTGCCAGCAGTGCAGAGTCTAGCGGGGGGGCCCGGGGGCAGTTCTTC.